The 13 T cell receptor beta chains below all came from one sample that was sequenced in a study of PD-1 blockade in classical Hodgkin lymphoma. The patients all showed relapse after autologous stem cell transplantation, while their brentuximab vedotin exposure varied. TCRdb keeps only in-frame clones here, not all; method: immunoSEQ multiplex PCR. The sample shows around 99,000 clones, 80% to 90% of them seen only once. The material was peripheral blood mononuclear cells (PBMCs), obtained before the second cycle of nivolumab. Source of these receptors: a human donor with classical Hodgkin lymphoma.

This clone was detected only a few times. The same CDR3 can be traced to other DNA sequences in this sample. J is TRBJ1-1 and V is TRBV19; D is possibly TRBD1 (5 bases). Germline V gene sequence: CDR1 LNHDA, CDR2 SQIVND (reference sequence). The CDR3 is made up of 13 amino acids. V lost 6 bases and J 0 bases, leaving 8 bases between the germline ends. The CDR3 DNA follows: TGTGCCAGTAGCGGACACTTGAACACTGAAGCTTTCTTT. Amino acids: CASSGHLNTEAFF.

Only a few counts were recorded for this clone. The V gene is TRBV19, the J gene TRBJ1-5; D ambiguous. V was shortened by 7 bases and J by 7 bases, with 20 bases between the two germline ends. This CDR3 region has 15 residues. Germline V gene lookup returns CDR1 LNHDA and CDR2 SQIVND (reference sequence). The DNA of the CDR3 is TGTGCCAGTACGGTGGGCCCCGGTGGGTGGCAGCCCCAGCATTTT. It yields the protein CASTVGPGGWQPQHF.

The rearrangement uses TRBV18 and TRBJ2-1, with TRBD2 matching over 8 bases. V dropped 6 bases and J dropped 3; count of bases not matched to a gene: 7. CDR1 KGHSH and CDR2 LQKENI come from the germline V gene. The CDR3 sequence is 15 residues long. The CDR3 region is CASSPAGLGYNEQFF. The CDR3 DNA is TGTGCCAGCTCCCCTGCGGGACTAGGCTACAATGAGCAGTTCTTC.

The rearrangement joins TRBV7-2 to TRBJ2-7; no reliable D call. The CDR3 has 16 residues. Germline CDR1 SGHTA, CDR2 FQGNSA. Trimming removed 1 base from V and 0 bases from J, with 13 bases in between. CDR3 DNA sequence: TGTGCCAGCAGCTTAGTCGGAGCTACATCCTCCTACGAGCAGTACTTC. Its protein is CASSLVGATSSYEQYF.

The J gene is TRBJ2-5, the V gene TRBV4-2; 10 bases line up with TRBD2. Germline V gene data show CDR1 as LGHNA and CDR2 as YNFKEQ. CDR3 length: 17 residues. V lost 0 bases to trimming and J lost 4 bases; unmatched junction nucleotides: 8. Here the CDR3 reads CASSQEGSSGRGETQYF. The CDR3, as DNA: TGTGCCAGCAGCCAAGAAGGGTCCAGCGGGAGGGGAGAGACCCAGTACTTC.

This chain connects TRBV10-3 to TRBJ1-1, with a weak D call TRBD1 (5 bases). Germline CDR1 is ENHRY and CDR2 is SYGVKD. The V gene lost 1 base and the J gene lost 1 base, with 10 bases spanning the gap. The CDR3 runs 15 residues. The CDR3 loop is CAISEYGAGNTEAFF. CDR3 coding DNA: TGTGCCATCAGTGAGTATGGGGCAGGGAACACTGAAGCTTTCTTT.

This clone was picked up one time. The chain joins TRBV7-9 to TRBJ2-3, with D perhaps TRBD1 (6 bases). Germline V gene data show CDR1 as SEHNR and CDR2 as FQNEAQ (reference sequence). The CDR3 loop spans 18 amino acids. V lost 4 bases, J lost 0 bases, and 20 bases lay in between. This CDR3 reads CASSSWGGRGPSTDTQYF. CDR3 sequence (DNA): TGTGCCAGCAGCTCTTGGGGTGGCAGGGGCCCTAGCACAGATACGCAGTATTTT.

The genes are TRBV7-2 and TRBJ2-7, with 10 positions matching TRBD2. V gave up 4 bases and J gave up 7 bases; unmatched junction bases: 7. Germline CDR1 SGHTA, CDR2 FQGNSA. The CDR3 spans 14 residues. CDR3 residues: CASSSQREGREQYF. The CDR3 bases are TGTGCCAGCAGCTCACAGCGGGAGGGCCGGGAGCAGTACTTC.

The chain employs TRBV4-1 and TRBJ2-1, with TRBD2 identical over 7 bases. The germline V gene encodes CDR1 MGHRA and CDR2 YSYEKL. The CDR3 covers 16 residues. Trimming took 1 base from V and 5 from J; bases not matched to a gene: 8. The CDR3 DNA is TGCGCCAGCAGCCAAGGCCGGGCTAGCGGCAACAATGAGCAGTTCTTC. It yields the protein CASSQGRASGNNEQFF.

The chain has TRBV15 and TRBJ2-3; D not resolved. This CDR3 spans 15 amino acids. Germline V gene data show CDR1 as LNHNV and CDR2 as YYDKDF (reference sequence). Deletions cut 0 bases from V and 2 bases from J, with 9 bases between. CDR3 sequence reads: CATSRDRLYTDTQYF. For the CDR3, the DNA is TGTGCCACCAGCAGAGACAGACTGTACACAGATACGCAGTATTTT.

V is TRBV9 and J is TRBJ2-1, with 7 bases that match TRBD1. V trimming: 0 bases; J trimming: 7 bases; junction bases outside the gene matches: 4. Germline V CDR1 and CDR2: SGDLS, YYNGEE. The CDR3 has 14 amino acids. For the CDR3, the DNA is TGTGCCAGCAGCGTAGGACAGGGTAGGAATGAGCAGTTCTTC. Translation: CASSVGQGRNEQFF.

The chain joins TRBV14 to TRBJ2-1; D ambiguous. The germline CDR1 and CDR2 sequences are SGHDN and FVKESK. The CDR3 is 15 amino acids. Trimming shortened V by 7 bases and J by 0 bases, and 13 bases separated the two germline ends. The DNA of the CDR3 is TGTGCCAGCATAGCCTGCCCACGCTCCTACAATGAGCAGTTCTTC. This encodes CASIACPRSYNEQFF.

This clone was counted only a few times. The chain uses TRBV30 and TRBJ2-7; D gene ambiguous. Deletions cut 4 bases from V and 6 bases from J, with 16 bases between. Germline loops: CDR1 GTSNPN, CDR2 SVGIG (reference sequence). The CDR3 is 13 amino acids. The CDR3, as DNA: TGTGCCTGGAATAGTAGCCCCCTCGGCGAGCAGTACTTC. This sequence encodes CAWNSSPLGEQYF.